These 18 T cell receptor beta chains originate from one sample sequenced in a study of cytomegalovirus exposure and HLA in healthy donors. PCR involved 60 Vbeta and 13 Jbeta primers. Assay: immunoSEQ multiplex PCR; the TCRdb copy retains only in-frame clones and omits some. The data show fewer than 70,000 clones, 65% to 70% seen once. The material sequenced was PBMCs. These TCRs come from a woman in her 30s in good health and CMV-seronegative.

This clone was seen only a few times. The chain employs TRBV25-1 and TRBJ1-5; D is ambiguous. CDR1 and CDR2 from the germline V gene are MGHDK and SYGVNS. The CDR3 has 13 amino acids. V lost 4 bases, J lost 6 bases, and 10 bases lay in between. Written as DNA, the CDR3 is TGTGCCAGCAGTGGAGGGAGCGGTCAGCCCCAGCATTTT. It yields the protein CASSGGSGQPQHF.

The gene calls are TRBV18 and TRBJ2-7; 8 bases are a match to TRBD1. The CDR3 length is 14 residues. V gave up 2 bases and J gave up 3 bases; unmatched junction bases: 3. Germline V gene data show CDR1 as KGHSH and CDR2 as LQKENI. The CDR3 DNA is TGTGCCAGCTCACCATCGGGACAGGACTACGAGCAGTACTTC. Encoded protein: CASSPSGQDYEQYF.

This clone occurred a few times. J is TRBJ1-1 and V is TRBV6-1; TRBD1 aligns across 8 bases. V was pared by 5 bases and J by 6 bases, with 8 bases of the junction left unmatched. The length of the CDR3 is 14 residues. The germline gives CDR1 MNHNS, CDR2 SASEGT. CDR3 sequence (DNA): TGTGCCAGCAGTTCCCCAGGGGGCGAGCCTGAAGCTTTCTTT. It codes for CASSSPGGEPEAFF.

The chain employs TRBV2 and TRBJ2-2; D is undetermined. CDR3 length: 11 residues. Germline values: CDR1 SNHLY, CDR2 FYNNEI. With 7 bases removed from V and 5 bases from J, the gap between germline ends came to 5 bases. CDR3 amino acids: CASKTTGELFF. The CDR3 region has the DNA TGTGCCAGCAAGACTACCGGGGAGCTGTTTTTT.

Worth noting for this clone: Its ends do not fully match the called genes, so a read error is possible. The V gene is TRBV11-3, the J gene TRBJ2-7; possibly TRBD1 for D (5 bases). CDR1 is SGHNT, CDR2 YENEEA, per germline. This CDR3 has 12 residues. CDR3 nucleotide sequence: TGTGCCAGCAGCCTAGACAGCTACGAGCAGTACTTC. This sequence encodes CASSLDSYEQYF.

This clone was observed a handful of times. The chain is built from TRBV6-5 and TRBJ1-1, with 7 nucleotides matching TRBD1. CDR3 length: 13 residues. Germline trimming cut 8 bases from V and 5 bases from J; bases unmatched to any gene: 8. From germline, CDR1 is MNHEY and CDR2 SVGAGI. CDR3 protein: CASVRQGWTEAFF. The DNA for the CDR3 is TGTGCCAGCGTGAGACAGGGCTGGACTGAAGCTTTCTTT.

V gene TRBV28 combines with J gene TRBJ2-7, with 8 nucleotides matching TRBD1. With V trimmed by 2 bases and J by 4 bases, 7 bases remained unmatched. Germline V gene sequence: CDR1 MDHEN, CDR2 SYDVKM. The length of the CDR3 is 15 residues. In DNA form, the CDR3 reads TGTGCCAGCAGTTTACAGGGGGCGCAAATTTACGAGCAGTACTTC. It codes for CASSLQGAQIYEQYF.

V and J are TRBV7-9 and TRBJ1-3; 7 bases fit TRBD1. With V trimmed by 2 bases and J by 4 bases, 2 bases remained unmatched. Germline CDR1 SEHNR, CDR2 FQNEAQ (reference sequence). This CDR3 region has 14 residues. The CDR3 sequence: CASSLTGVGNTIYF. In DNA, the CDR3 is TGTGCCAGCAGCTTAACAGGGGTCGGAAACACCATATATTTT.

As for this clone: A read error may produce the germline difference seen at one junction end. The chain couples TRBV7-7 to TRBJ1-1; D might be TRBD1 (5 bases). The CDR3 contains 14 residues. CDR1 SSHAT and CDR2 FNYEAQ come from the germline V gene (reference sequence). The CDR3 DNA reads TGTGCTAGCAGCAAGATCGATGCAGGGACTGAAGCTTTCTTT. Protein sequence: CASSKIDAGTEAFF.

This clone was seen only once. The chain employs TRBV7-8 and TRBJ2-7, with 12 positions matching TRBD1. V was pared by 5 bases and J by 3 bases, with 5 bases of the junction left unmatched. This CDR3 is built from 15 residues. Germline CDR1 and CDR2: SGHVS and FQNEAQ. The CDR3 nucleotides are TGTGCCAGCAGCCTTGGGACAGGGGGCTTCTACGAGCAGTACTTC. Its protein product is CASSLGTGGFYEQYF.

To note about this clone: A junction end diverges from the germline sequence, so it may reflect a read error. The V and J genes are TRBV11-1 and TRBJ2-7; D may be TRBD2 (6 bases). The CDR3 spans 15 residues. Looked up from germline, CDR1 is SGHAT and CDR2 is FQDESV (reference sequence). The CDR3 reads CASSLGTSSSYEQYF. The CDR3 nucleotides read TGTGCCAGCAGTTTAGGGACTTCAAGCTCCTACGAGCAGTACTTC.

This sequence joins TRBV27 and TRBJ2-7, with 7 bases matching TRBD2. The V gene's germline CDR1 is MNHEY and CDR2 SMNVEV (reference sequence). The trim removed 8 bases at V and 6 bases at J, leaving 7 bases unmatched. The CDR3 is 12 amino acids. The CDR3 bases are TGTGCCAGCCGGGGGGTAATGGGCGAGCAGTACTTC. It encodes CASRGVMGEQYF.

The V and J genes are TRBV7-3 and TRBJ2-3; D possibly corresponds to TRBD1 (6 bases). V was clipped by 4 bases and J by 2 bases, with 10 bases between them. The CDR3 runs to 14 residues. Germline lookup yields CDR1 SGHTA and CDR2 FQGTGA. CDR3 protein: CASSWYRDTDTQYF. In nucleotides, the CDR3 is TGTGCCAGCAGCTGGTACAGGGACACAGATACGCAGTATTTT.

This chain connects TRBV6-5 to TRBJ2-7, with a possible D match to TRBD2 (7 bases). Per germline, CDR1 MNHEY and CDR2 SVGAGI. This CDR3 spans 14 amino acids. V dropped 8 bases and J dropped 3 bases, with 17 bases sitting between them. CDR3 nucleotide sequence: TGTGCCAGCGGAAGACAAGGGGGGGACTACGAGCAGTACTTC. This gives the protein CASGRQGGDYEQYF.

This clone has a single count. This chain joins TRBV7-3 and TRBJ2-1, with 8 bases lining up with TRBD2. The CDR3 is 14 residues long. Germline-derived CDR1 and CDR2 are SGHTA and FQGTGA. Trimming took 5 bases from V and 7 from J; bases not matched to a gene: 7. The CDR3 nucleotides read TGTGCCAGCAGCCGTAGCGGGGTCGGGAATGAGCAGTTCTTC. It codes for CASSRSGVGNEQFF.

The chain uses TRBV6-6 and TRBJ1-4; D not resolved. This CDR3 is 10 amino acids long. CDR1 and CDR2 (germline): MNHNY, SVGAGI (reference sequence). Between the trimmed V and J ends, which lost 8 bases and 8 bases, there was a span of 6 bases. This CDR3 reads CASREEKLFF. The CDR3 nucleotides read TGTGCCAGCCGGGAAGAAAAACTGTTTTTT.

J is TRBJ2-7 and V is TRBV6-6; 8 bases agree with TRBD2. The germline V gene has CDR1 MNHNY and CDR2 SVGAGI (reference sequence). The V segment lost 6 bases and the J segment 5 bases; nucleotides outside the gene matches: 9. CDR3 length: 14 residues. The CDR3 reads CASSPGGMTNEQYF. CDR3 DNA: TGTGCCAGCAGCCCGGGGGGGATGACTAACGAGCAGTACTTC.

The chain couples TRBV25-1 to TRBJ2-7; 10 bases are a match to TRBD1. Per germline, CDR1 MGHDK and CDR2 SYGVNS. V shed 3 bases and J 7 bases; nucleotides not matched to a gene: 15. The CDR3 is 17 amino acids. The CDR3 DNA reads TGTGCCAGCAGTGATTTGGGATCCGGGACAGGGGTCAATGAGCAGTACTTC. Its protein is CASSDLGSGTGVNEQYF.